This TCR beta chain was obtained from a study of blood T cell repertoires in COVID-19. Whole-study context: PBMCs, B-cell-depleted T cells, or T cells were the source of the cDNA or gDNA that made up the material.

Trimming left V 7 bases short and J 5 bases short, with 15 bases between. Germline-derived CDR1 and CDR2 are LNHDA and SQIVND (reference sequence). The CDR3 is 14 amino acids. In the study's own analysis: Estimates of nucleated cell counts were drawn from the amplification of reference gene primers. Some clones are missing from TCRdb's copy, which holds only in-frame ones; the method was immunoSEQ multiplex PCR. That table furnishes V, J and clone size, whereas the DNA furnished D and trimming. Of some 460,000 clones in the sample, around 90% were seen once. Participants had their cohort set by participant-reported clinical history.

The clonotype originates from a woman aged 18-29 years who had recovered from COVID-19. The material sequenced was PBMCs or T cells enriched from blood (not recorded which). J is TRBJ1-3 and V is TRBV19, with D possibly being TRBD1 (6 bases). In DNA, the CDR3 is TGTGCCAGTACCCCGGAAGGGGGAAGAAACACCATATATTTT. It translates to CASTPEGGRNTIYF.